Below, 27 T cell receptor beta chains from the same sample are listed, as sequenced in a study of cytomegalovirus exposure and HLA in healthy donors. Primers for the PCR totalled 60 Vbeta and 13 Jbeta. Some clones are missing from TCRdb's copy, which holds only in-frame ones; the method was immunoSEQ multiplex PCR. Seen in this sample are around 100,000 clones; the ten most common clones hold about 3.5%. The source material was PBMCs. All receptors derive from a man aged 40-49 years in good health and CMV-seronegative.

This chain links TRBV25-1 with TRBJ2-7; no reliable D call. CDR1 is MGHDK and CDR2 is SYGVNS in the germline V gene. V gave up 4 bases and J gave up 1 base, with 2 bases separating them. The CDR3 length is 11 residues. Written as DNA, the CDR3 is TGTGCCAGCAGTGCGTCCTACGAGCAGTACTTC. It codes for CASSASYEQYF.

The chain recombines TRBV7-9 with TRBJ1-2; D call uncertain. V was cut by 7 bases and J by 4 bases, with 13 bases left in between. This CDR3 is built from 13 residues. Germline CDR1 and CDR2: SEHNR and FQNEAQ (reference sequence). CDR3 DNA: TGTGCCAGCACCATCGGGAGCCTCTATGGCTACACCTTC. This sequence encodes CASTIGSLYGYTF.

The V and J genes are TRBV2 and TRBJ1-5; 7 positions agree with TRBD1. CDR1 SNHLY and CDR2 FYNNEI come from the germline V gene. The CDR3 runs to 15 residues. The ends lost 4 bases at V and 2 bases at J; junction bases unmatched: 5. Here the CDR3 DNA reads TGTGCCAGCAGTGGCCAGGGGGGCGGCAATCAGCCCCAGCATTTT. It encodes CASSGQGGGNQPQHF.

The chain employs TRBV2 and TRBJ1-1, with D uncertain. This CDR3 has 13 amino acids. V was pared by 3 bases and J by 1 base, with 6 bases between. From germline, CDR1 is SNHLY and CDR2 FYNNEI. The CDR3 sequence is CASSDSGNTEAFF. The CDR3 DNA sequence: TGTGCCAGCAGTGATTCGGGGAACACTGAAGCTTTCTTT.

J is TRBJ1-2 and V is TRBV5-6; the D gene is possibly TRBD1 (5 bases). V was cut by 4 bases and J by 6 bases, with 7 bases left in between. Germline V gene lookup returns CDR1 SGHDT and CDR2 YYEEEE. This CDR3 spans 11 amino acids. Here the CDR3 reads CASSRQNGYTF. The DNA of the CDR3 is TGTGCCAGCAGCCGACAGAATGGCTACACCTTC.

The gene calls are TRBV28 and TRBJ2-7; 7 nucleotides match TRBD1. Trimming at V came to 8 bases and at J to 5 bases, leaving 9 bases not matched to a gene. The CDR3 sequence is 13 residues long. The germline CDR1 and CDR2 sequences are MDHEN and SYDVKM. The CDR3 region is CASLSRGPNEQYF. The CDR3 DNA reads as TGTGCCAGCTTGTCTAGGGGGCCCAACGAGCAGTACTTC.

V usage is TRBV5-4 and J usage is TRBJ2-5; 7 bases are shared with TRBD2. With V trimmed by 2 bases and J by 0 bases, 4 bases remained unmatched. The length of the CDR3 is 15 residues. Germline values: CDR1 SGHNT, CDR2 YYREEE (reference sequence). CDR3 nucleotide sequence: TGTGCCAGCAGCTTAAAAACTAGCGACCAAGAGACCCAGTACTTC. This encodes CASSLKTSDQETQYF. The whole variable domain, remainder taken from reference TRBV5-4 and TRBJ2-5, is ETGVTQSPTHLIKTRGQQVTLRCSSQSGHNTVSWYQQALGQGPQFIFQYYREEENGRGNFPPRFSGLQFPNYSSELNVNALELDDSALYLCASSLKTSDQETQYFGPGTRLLVL.

This chain links TRBV4-1 with TRBJ1-1; the match to TRBD1 covers 8 bases. V dropped 3 bases and J dropped 2; count of bases not matched to a gene: 5. CDR3 size: 15 residues. CDR1 is MGHRA, CDR2 YSYEKL, per germline. In nucleotides, the CDR3 is TGCGCCAGCAGCCAGAGACAGGGGACCAACACTGAAGCTTTCTTT. This gives the protein CASSQRQGTNTEAFF.

The rearrangement links TRBV27 to TRBJ2-1; 8 bases match TRBD2. CDR1 and CDR2 (germline): MNHEY, SMNVEV (reference sequence). This CDR3 region has 15 residues. V was clipped by 6 bases and J by 7 bases; unmatched bases: 11. CDR3 in DNA: TGTGCCAGCAGCCCCGCGGGAGGTGGGTATAATGAGCAGTTCTTC. This encodes CASSPAGGGYNEQFF.

The chain links TRBV1 to TRBJ1-5; the DNA was not compared with TRBD1, the D call given in the table. TRBV1 is labeled a pseudogene. CDR3 length: 16 residues. The CDR3 loop reads CTSRQDRPDSKPPQHF. The CDR3 bases are TGCACCAGCAGGCAAGATCGACCCGACAGCAAGCCGCCCCAGCATTTT.

The rearrangement links TRBV9 to TRBJ1-6; 11 bases agree with TRBD1. This CDR3 comprises 16 residues. V shed 3 bases, J shed 9 bases, and the junction held 8 bases outside the gene matches. Germline CDR1 and CDR2: SGDLS and YYNGEE. CDR3 DNA sequence: TGTGCCAGCAGCGAGACGCAAGGGACAGGGGGTTCACCCCTCCACTTT. This sequence encodes CASSETQGTGGSPLHF.

The rearrangement links TRBV4-1 to TRBJ1-1; D possibly corresponds to TRBD1 (6 bases). With 2 bases removed from V and 7 bases from J, the gap between germline ends came to 14 bases. Germline V gene sequence: CDR1 MGHRA, CDR2 YSYEKL. The CDR3 sequence is 14 residues long. CDR3 region: CASSQPTGTFEAFF. The CDR3 bases are TGCGCCAGCAGCCAACCAACAGGGACCTTTGAAGCTTTCTTT.

The chain combines TRBV19 with TRBJ2-7, with a possible D match to TRBD1 (5 bases). V was clipped by 4 bases and J by 7 bases, with 14 bases between them. Germline loops: CDR1 LNHDA, CDR2 SQIVND (reference sequence). The CDR3 spans 13 residues. The CDR3 bases are TGTGCCAGTAGTAAAATAGGGGAACCGGAGCAGTACTTC. It specifies CASSKIGEPEQYF.

V usage is TRBV6-4 and J usage is TRBJ1-1; D gene ambiguous. Germline V gene data show CDR1 as MRHNA and CDR2 as SNTAGT. V was trimmed by 0 bases and J by 0 bases, leaving 5 bases between them. The CDR3 length is 14 residues. The CDR3 sequence is CASSDSSMNTEAFF. In DNA form, the CDR3 reads TGTGCCAGCAGTGACTCGTCAATGAACACTGAAGCTTTCTTT.

V usage is TRBV6-1 and J usage is TRBJ2-4; TRBD2 might be the D (7 bases). The germline V gene encodes CDR1 MNHNS and CDR2 SASEGT. The CDR3 covers 15 residues. Trimming took 7 bases from V and 1 from J, leaving 14 bases between them. The CDR3 coding sequence is TGTGCCAGCACGTCGGGGGGCACGGCCAAAAACATTCAGTACTTC. It codes for CASTSGGTAKNIQYF.

This chain links TRBV19 with TRBJ2-5, with TRBD2 matching 7 bases. J lost 7 bases, V lost 6 bases, and 8 bases had no gene match. Germline lookup yields CDR1 LNHDA and CDR2 SQIVND (reference sequence). The CDR3 extends over 13 amino acids. CDR3 DNA: TGTGCCAGTAGATTAGGACTAGAGGGGACCCAGTACTTC. Its translation is CASRLGLEGTQYF.

The chain uses TRBV2 and TRBJ2-2, with TRBD2 identical over 8 bases. CDR3 length: 16 residues. V shed 4 bases, J shed 6 bases, and the junction held 10 bases outside the gene matches. Germline lookup yields CDR1 SNHLY and CDR2 FYNNEI. CDR3 protein: CASSGAPGGRAGELFF. The CDR3 DNA reads as TGTGCCAGCAGTGGAGCCCCGGGGGGGCGTGCCGGGGAGCTGTTTTTT.

The chain couples TRBV6-4 to TRBJ2-1, with 14 bases matching TRBD2. This CDR3 spans 19 amino acids. J lost 2 bases, V lost 4 bases, and 10 bases had no gene match. The germline V gene encodes CDR1 MRHNA and CDR2 SNTAGT. Here the CDR3 DNA reads TGTGCCAGCAGTGTCCGGGAGACTAGCGGGGGGGCTGCCTACAATGAGCAGTTCTTC. This gives the protein CASSVRETSGGAAYNEQFF.

The chain recombines TRBV7-9 with TRBJ1-5; TRBD1 might be the D (6 bases). V was shortened by 3 bases and J by 1 base, with 10 bases between the two germline ends. CDR1 and CDR2 (germline): SEHNR, FQNEAQ (reference sequence). The CDR3 runs 15 residues. CDR3 nucleotides: TGTGCCAGCAGCTTTGGGGGCGGGAGCAATCAGCCCCAGCATTTT. This encodes CASSFGGGSNQPQHF. The variable domain in full, completed from reference TRBV7-9 and TRBJ1-5, reads DTGVSQNPRHKITKRGQNVTFRCDPISEHNRLYWYRQTLGQGPEFLTYFQNEAQLEKSRLLSDRFSAERPKGSFSTLEIQRTEQGDSAMYLCASSFGGGSNQPQHFGDGTRLSIL.

In nucleotides, the CDR3 is TGTGCCAGCAGCTTGGTGGGACTAGCGGCGGAAGAGACCCAGTACTTC. Protein product: CASSLVGLAAEETQYF. This chain links TRBV5-6 with TRBJ2-5; 11 bases line up with TRBD2. The CDR3 is made up of 16 amino acids. V lost 0 bases, J lost 3 bases, and 4 bases stayed unmatched. CDR1 is SGHDT, CDR2 YYEEEE, per germline.

CDR3 sequence reads: CASSRTGVTDTQYF. DNA for the CDR3: TGTGCCAGCAGCCGGACAGGGGTCACAGATACGCAGTATTTT. The gene calls are TRBV7-2 and TRBJ2-3; TRBD1 matches 9 bases. Germline assignment: CDR1 SGHTA and CDR2 FQGNSA. CDR3 length: 14 residues. J lost 2 bases, V lost 5 bases, and 2 bases had no gene match.

The DNA of the CDR3 is TGTGCCAGCAGCTCAAGGAGGGAAAACATTCAGTACTTC. This encodes CASSSRRENIQYF. This sequence joins TRBV7-2 and TRBJ2-4, with D possibly matching TRBD2 (6 bases). From germline, CDR1 is SGHTA and CDR2 FQGNSA. V lost 4 bases and J 5 bases, leaving 9 bases between the germline ends. CDR3 size: 13 residues.

The chain employs TRBV28 and TRBJ1-1; tentative D call: TRBD1 (5 bases). CDR3 length: 15 amino acids. Between the trimmed V and J ends, which lost 2 bases and 1 base, there was a span of 11 bases. Germline loops: CDR1 MDHEN, CDR2 SYDVKM. This chain's CDR3 is CASSLGTGGNTEAFF. The CDR3 bases are TGTGCCAGCAGTTTAGGTACCGGGGGGAACACTGAAGCTTTCTTT.

The chain recombines TRBV1 with TRBJ1-5. TRBV1 is a listed pseudogene. The CDR3 length is 21 residues. CDR3: CTSSQVNLSGPLPRANQPQHF. CDR3 DNA sequence: TGCACCAGCAGCCAAGTCAATCTAAGCGGACCGCTCCCTCGGGCGAATCAGCCCCAGCATTTT.

The rearrangement joins TRBV5-4 to TRBJ2-7, with D maybe TRBD1 (5 bases). V gave up 4 bases and J gave up 7 bases, with 12 bases separating them. Per the germline V gene, CDR1 is SGHNT and CDR2 is YYREEE (reference sequence). The CDR3 covers 12 residues. The CDR3 protein is CASSPRNREQYF. CDR3 nucleotide sequence: TGTGCCAGCAGCCCAAGAAACAGGGAGCAGTACTTC.

This chain uses TRBV25-1 with TRBJ1-6, with D possibly being TRBD1 (5 bases). The CDR3 is 14 amino acids. Per the germline V gene, CDR1 is MGHDK and CDR2 is SYGVNS. V lost 4 bases and J lost 7, with 11 bases in between. The CDR3 region has the DNA TGTGCCAGCAGTGGTGTGGGGCTAAATTCACCCCTCCACTTT. Amino acid sequence: CASSGVGLNSPLHF.

The J gene is TRBJ1-4, the V gene TRBV10-3; 8 bases agree with TRBD1. Per germline, CDR1 ENHRY and CDR2 SYGVKD. This CDR3 comprises 15 residues. V was clipped by 3 bases and J by 6 bases; unmatched bases: 6. CDR3 sequence reads: CAISDVDRGYEKLFF. The CDR3 region has the DNA TGTGCCATCAGTGATGTAGACAGGGGTTATGAAAAACTGTTTTTT.